What follows describes a single TCR beta chain. Its antigen is not known. This sample was taken from a study of T cell responses to AZD1222 COVID-19 vaccine. As for the study in general: Pooled samples include second doses given at about 4 or 12 weeks.

Study findings and constraints: Variant regions that are unmutated are reportedly the target of nearly half of spike-specific TCRs. The sample set comprised mostly white British donors with more females, and clonal diversity was possibly underestimated. Just a handful of people given AZD1222 tested seropositive at baseline.

Profiling relied on immunoSEQ multiplex PCR, and the TCRdb table lists in-frame clones only, not all of them. The sample holds 130,000 to 150,000 clones; approximately 88% are singletons and the top ten take about 16%. V lost 3 bases and J lost 4, with 11 bases in between. This CDR3 is 14 amino acids long. Germline V gives CDR1 LNHDA, CDR2 SQIVND (reference sequence). V gene TRBV19 combines with J gene TRBJ2-3, with a possible D match to TRBD2 (5 bases). Here the sequenced sample was peripheral blood, taken on day 0 of AZD1222 vaccination. This TCR came from an adult in good health. The CDR3 DNA reads as TGTGCCAGTAGTATTTTGGGAGCGGCAGATACGCAGTATTTT. Protein: CASSILGAADTQYF.